This is a list of T cell receptor beta chains from one sample in a study of cytomegalovirus exposure and HLA in healthy donors. TCRdb's table, derived via immunoSEQ multiplex PCR, lists solely in-frame clones and lacks some. The profile shows approximately 130,000 clones, around 81% of them singletons. Sequencing was done on a sample of PBMCs. The receptors shown here come from a woman between 50 and 59 years old in good health and CMV-seronegative. Both conserved end residues are part of each CDR3. The D gene is left open where the match is weak. Not every row has a clone size; where given, it reads once, few, many or a size class.

cdr3_nt: TGTGCCAGCAGCTTAGGAGACAGCTACGAGCAGTACTTC
cdr3_aa: CASSLGDSYEQYF
v_call: TRBV7-9
j_call: TRBJ2-7
d_call: NA
clone_size: few

cdr3_nt: TGTGCCAGCAGCTTGGATGGACTCTTCGAGAACACCGGGGAGCTGTTTTTT
cdr3_aa: CASSLDGLFENTGELFF
v_call: TRBV5-4
j_call: TRBJ2-2
d_call: NA
clone_size: NA

cdr3_nt: TGTGCCAGCAGTGAACCAGGGGCGGCAGATACGCAGTATTTT
cdr3_aa: CASSEPGAADTQYF
v_call: TRBV25-1
j_call: TRBJ2-3
d_call: NA
clone_size: NA

cdr3_nt: TGTGCCAGCAACATTGGGACAGGCCTTTTCACCTTC
cdr3_aa: CASNIGTGLFTF
v_call: TRBV28
j_call: TRBJ1-2
d_call: TRBD1
clone_size: few

cdr3_nt: TGTGCCAGCAGTGTGCCGGGACAGCAAGAGACCCAGTACTTC
cdr3_aa: CASSVPGQQETQYF
v_call: TRBV28
j_call: TRBJ2-5
d_call: TRBD1
clone_size: NA

cdr3_nt: TGTGCCAGCAGTTTGAAGCCGACAGGCAATCAGCCCCAGCATTTT
cdr3_aa: CASSLKPTGNQPQHF
v_call: TRBV27
j_call: TRBJ1-5
d_call: NA
clone_size: NA

cdr3_nt: TGTGCCAGCAGCTTAGCGGATAGCACAGATACGCAGTATTTT
cdr3_aa: CASSLADSTDTQYF
v_call: TRBV5-6
j_call: TRBJ2-3
d_call: NA
clone_size: NA

cdr3_nt: TGTGCCTGGAGCGCCATTAGGGGGAGGGCCTACAATGAGCAGTTCTTC
cdr3_aa: CAWSAIRGRAYNEQFF
v_call: TRBV30
j_call: TRBJ2-1
d_call: NA
clone_size: NA

cdr3_nt: TGTGCCAGCAGCCAAGAAACGGGACAATCAGCCGAGCAGTACTTC
cdr3_aa: CASSQETGQSAEQYF
v_call: TRBV4-2
j_call: TRBJ2-7
d_call: NA
clone_size: few

cdr3_nt: TGTGCCAGCAGCCCATTCGGACAGGCCGCAGATACGCGGTATTTT
cdr3_aa: CASSPFGQAADTRYF
v_call: TRBV6-6
j_call: TRBJ2-3
d_call: TRBD1
clone_size: NA

cdr3_nt: TGTGCCAGCAGCTTTTATGGGGCCGAGCAGTACTTC
cdr3_aa: CASSFYGAEQYF
v_call: TRBV11-2
j_call: TRBJ2-7
d_call: NA
clone_size: NA

cdr3_nt: TGTGCCAGCAGCTACCGGGACAGCCAAAAGGGGGAGACCCAGTACTTC
cdr3_aa: CASSYRDSQKGETQYF
v_call: TRBV5-4
j_call: TRBJ2-5
d_call: TRBD1
clone_size: NA

cdr3_nt: TGTGCCTGGACCCAGGGGGCAGGTGGCTACACCTTC
cdr3_aa: CAWTQGAGGYTF
v_call: TRBV30
j_call: TRBJ1-2
d_call: TRBD1
clone_size: NA

cdr3_nt: TGTGCCAGCACTCCCTCCCATCAGGACAGGGGGTACAATCAGCCCCAGCATTTT
cdr3_aa: CASTPSHQDRGYNQPQHF
v_call: TRBV6-8
j_call: TRBJ1-5
d_call: TRBD1
clone_size: few

cdr3_nt: TGTGCCAGCAGCTTCGGGGGGCGTCTAGTGAACACTGAAGCTTTCTTT
cdr3_aa: CASSFGGRLVNTEAFF
v_call: TRBV11-2
j_call: TRBJ1-1
d_call: NA
clone_size: NA

cdr3_nt: TGTGCCCGAGACAAGACCGCTGGGGCCAACGTCCTGACTTTC
cdr3_aa: CARDKTAGANVLTF
v_call: TRBV30
j_call: TRBJ2-6
d_call: NA
clone_size: NA

cdr3_nt: TGTGCCAGCAGCTTGGATTCGGGTGAGCAGTACTTC
cdr3_aa: CASSLDSGEQYF
v_call: TRBV5-4
j_call: TRBJ2-7
d_call: NA
clone_size: NA

cdr3_nt: TGTGCCAGCAGTTACGGCCCGACAGGGGGGTCCTACGAGCAGTACTTC
cdr3_aa: CASSYGPTGGSYEQYF
v_call: TRBV6-5
j_call: TRBJ2-7
d_call: TRBD1
clone_size: NA

cdr3_nt: TGTGCCAGTAGTATAGATAGAGGACAGGGGGCGTCCTACAATGAGCAGTTCTTC
cdr3_aa: CASSIDRGQGASYNEQFF
v_call: TRBV19
j_call: TRBJ2-1
d_call: TRBD1
clone_size: NA

cdr3_nt: TGTGCCAGCAGCCCAGCGGGGGTCACCGGGGAGCTGTTTTTT
cdr3_aa: CASSPAGVTGELFF
v_call: TRBV7-2
j_call: TRBJ2-2
d_call: TRBD2
clone_size: NA

cdr3_nt: TGTGCCAGCACCCTACGGGGGACAGGGGGCTTTGAGCAGTTCTTC
cdr3_aa: CASTLRGTGGFEQFF
v_call: TRBV28
j_call: TRBJ2-1
d_call: TRBD1
clone_size: few

cdr3_nt: TGTGCCAGCAGCTGGGGGGACAGGTCAGATGAAAAACTGTTTTTT
cdr3_aa: CASSWGDRSDEKLFF
v_call: TRBV5-4
j_call: TRBJ1-4
d_call: TRBD1
clone_size: NA

cdr3_nt: TGTGCCAGCTCGTCTCCCACAGGGGGTGGCGGGGGCTACACCTTC
cdr3_aa: CASSSPTGGGGGYTF
v_call: TRBV28
j_call: TRBJ1-2
d_call: TRBD1
clone_size: NA

cdr3_nt: TGCAGCGGGGGGACAGGGGGCATGAACACTGAAGCTTTCTTT
cdr3_aa: CSGGTGGMNTEAFF
v_call: TRBV29-1
j_call: TRBJ1-1
d_call: TRBD1
clone_size: once

cdr3_nt: TGTGCCAGCAGCCCACGACAGGCGTATGGCTACACCTTC
cdr3_aa: CASSPRQAYGYTF
v_call: TRBV7-2
j_call: TRBJ1-2
d_call: NA
clone_size: NA

cdr3_nt: TGCGCCAGCAGCGGGGCCGGGCTTAAAGCTTTCTTT
cdr3_aa: CASSGAGLKAFF
v_call: TRBV4-1
j_call: TRBJ1-1
d_call: NA
clone_size: NA

cdr3_nt: TGCAGCGTCCTTACTGGAAACACCATATATTTT
cdr3_aa: CSVLTGNTIYF
v_call: TRBV29-1
j_call: TRBJ1-3
d_call: NA
clone_size: NA

cdr3_nt: TGTGCCTGGGGGGGTGGAGGGGCGAATAGCAATCAGCCCCAGCATTTT
cdr3_aa: CAWGGGGANSNQPQHF
v_call: TRBV30
j_call: TRBJ1-5
d_call: NA
clone_size: NA

cdr3_nt: TGTGCCAGCAGTCTCCAGGCGGGAGAAACCGGGGAGCTGTTTTTT
cdr3_aa: CASSLQAGETGELFF
v_call: TRBV2
j_call: TRBJ2-2
d_call: TRBD2
clone_size: NA

cdr3_nt: TGTGCCAGCAGCTTAGTAGCAGGGACGCAGTATTTT
cdr3_aa: CASSLVAGTQYF
v_call: TRBV7-8
j_call: TRBJ2-3
d_call: NA
clone_size: NA

cdr3_nt: TGTGCCAGCAGCTTACTCAGGGGGTCTTTTGTAACCCAGTACTTC
cdr3_aa: CASSLLRGSFVTQYF
v_call: TRBV7-2
j_call: TRBJ2-5
d_call: TRBD1
clone_size: NA

cdr3_nt: TGTGCCAGCAGTTTCTTACCAGGGGTCCAAGAGACCCAGTACTTC
cdr3_aa: CASSFLPGVQETQYF
v_call: TRBV27
j_call: TRBJ2-5
d_call: NA
clone_size: NA

cdr3_nt: TGTGCCAGCAGCTTACGACTTGGCACAGATACGCAGTATTTT
cdr3_aa: CASSLRLGTDTQYF
v_call: TRBV7-2
j_call: TRBJ2-3
d_call: NA
clone_size: NA

cdr3_nt: TGTGCCAGCAGCTACAGGGGTCCGCCTTCCTACGAGCAGTACTTC
cdr3_aa: CASSYRGPPSYEQYF
v_call: TRBV7-2
j_call: TRBJ2-7
d_call: TRBD1
clone_size: NA

cdr3_nt: TGTGCCAGCAGCCCTCCGGACAGGGTGACTGAAGCTTTCTTT
cdr3_aa: CASSPPDRVTEAFF
v_call: TRBV7-9
j_call: TRBJ1-1
d_call: TRBD1
clone_size: NA

cdr3_nt: TGTGCCAGCAGCGGACGACAGGGGGACGGCGAGCAGTACTTC
cdr3_aa: CASSGRQGDGEQYF
v_call: TRBV7-9
j_call: TRBJ2-7
d_call: TRBD1
clone_size: few

cdr3_nt: TGCGCCACCAGCGGCGCGGTCACCGGGGAGCTGTTTTTT
cdr3_aa: CATSGAVTGELFF
v_call: TRBV5-1
j_call: TRBJ2-2
d_call: NA
clone_size: few

cdr3_nt: TGTGCCAGCAGCACCGGGACTTCCCTATACGAGCAGTACTTC
cdr3_aa: CASSTGTSLYEQYF
v_call: TRBV7-2
j_call: TRBJ2-7
d_call: NA
clone_size: once

cdr3_nt: TGTGCCAGCAGTGGGGACATTGGCAAAAATGAGCAGTTCTTC
cdr3_aa: CASSGDIGKNEQFF
v_call: TRBV2
j_call: TRBJ2-1
d_call: NA
clone_size: NA

cdr3_nt: TGTGCCAGCAGTGAGGAGGGAGGAAACATTCAGTACTTC
cdr3_aa: CASSEEGGNIQYF
v_call: TRBV5-6
j_call: TRBJ2-4
d_call: NA
clone_size: NA

cdr3_nt: TGCGCCAGCAGCTTGCCGGGGAACACTGAAGCTTTCTTT
cdr3_aa: CASSLPGNTEAFF
v_call: TRBV5-1
j_call: TRBJ1-1
d_call: NA
clone_size: few

cdr3_nt: TGTGCCAGTAGTATACACAGGGTCGAGCGGGAGAACACTGAAGCTTTCTTT
cdr3_aa: CASSIHRVERENTEAFF
v_call: TRBV19
j_call: TRBJ1-1
d_call: NA
clone_size: NA

cdr3_nt: TGTGCCAGTGCGGCCCTACTGAACACTGAAGCTTTCTTT
cdr3_aa: CASAALLNTEAFF
v_call: TRBV7-9
j_call: TRBJ1-1
d_call: NA
clone_size: once

cdr3_nt: TGTGCCATCAGTGTCCTTCGCGGGAGTATCGATACGCAGTATTTT
cdr3_aa: CAISVLRGSIDTQYF
v_call: TRBV10-3
j_call: TRBJ2-3
d_call: TRBD2
clone_size: NA